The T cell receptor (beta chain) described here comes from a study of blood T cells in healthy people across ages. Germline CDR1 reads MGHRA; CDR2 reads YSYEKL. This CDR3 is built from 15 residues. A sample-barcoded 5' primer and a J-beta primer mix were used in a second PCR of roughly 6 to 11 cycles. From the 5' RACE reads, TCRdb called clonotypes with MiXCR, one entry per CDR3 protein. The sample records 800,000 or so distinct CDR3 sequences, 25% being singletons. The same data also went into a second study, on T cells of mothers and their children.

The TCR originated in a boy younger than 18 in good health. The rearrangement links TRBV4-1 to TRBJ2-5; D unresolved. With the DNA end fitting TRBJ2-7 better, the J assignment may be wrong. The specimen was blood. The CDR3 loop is CASSQDKDQPHEQYF. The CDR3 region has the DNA TGCGCCAGCAGCCAAGATAAGGACCAACCTCACGAGCAGTACTTC.